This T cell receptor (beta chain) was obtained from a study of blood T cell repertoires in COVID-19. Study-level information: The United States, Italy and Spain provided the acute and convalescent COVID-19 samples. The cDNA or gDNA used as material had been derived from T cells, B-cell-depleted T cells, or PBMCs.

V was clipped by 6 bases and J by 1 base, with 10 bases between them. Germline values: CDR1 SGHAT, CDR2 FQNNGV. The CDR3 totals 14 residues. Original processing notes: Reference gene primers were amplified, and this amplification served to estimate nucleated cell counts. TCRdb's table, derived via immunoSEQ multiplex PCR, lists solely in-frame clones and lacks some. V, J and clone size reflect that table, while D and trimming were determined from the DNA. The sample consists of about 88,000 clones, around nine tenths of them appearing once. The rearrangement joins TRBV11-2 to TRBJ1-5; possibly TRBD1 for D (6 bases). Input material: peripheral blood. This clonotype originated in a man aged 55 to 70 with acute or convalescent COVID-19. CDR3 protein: CASSPTGSNQPQHF. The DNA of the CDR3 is TGTGCCAGCAGTCCTACAGGGAGCAATCAGCCCCAGCATTTT.